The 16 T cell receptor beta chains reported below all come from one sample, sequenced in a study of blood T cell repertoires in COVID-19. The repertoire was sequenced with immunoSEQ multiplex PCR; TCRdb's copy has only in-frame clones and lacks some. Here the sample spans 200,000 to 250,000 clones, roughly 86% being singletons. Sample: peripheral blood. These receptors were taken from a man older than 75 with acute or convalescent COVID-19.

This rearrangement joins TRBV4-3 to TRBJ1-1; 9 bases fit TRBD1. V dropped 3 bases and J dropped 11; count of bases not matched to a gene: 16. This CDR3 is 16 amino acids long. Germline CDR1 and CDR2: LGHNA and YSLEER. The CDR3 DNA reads TGCGCCAGCAGCCATGATATATCCGGGGACAGGGAACGGGCTTTCTTT. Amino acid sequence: CASSHDISGDRERAFF.

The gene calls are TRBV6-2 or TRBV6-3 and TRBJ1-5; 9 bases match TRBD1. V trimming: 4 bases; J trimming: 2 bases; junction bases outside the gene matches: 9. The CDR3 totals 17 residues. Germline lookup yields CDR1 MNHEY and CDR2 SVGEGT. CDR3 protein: CASSSGQGRMRNQPQHF. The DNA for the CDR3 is TGTGCCAGCAGTTCCGGACAGGGGAGGATGCGCAATCAGCCCCAGCATTTT.

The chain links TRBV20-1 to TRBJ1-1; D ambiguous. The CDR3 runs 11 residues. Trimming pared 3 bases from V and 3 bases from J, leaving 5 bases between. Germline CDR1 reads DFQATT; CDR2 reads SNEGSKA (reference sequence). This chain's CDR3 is CSARGDTEAFF. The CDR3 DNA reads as TGCAGTGCTAGGGGAGACACTGAAGCTTTCTTT.

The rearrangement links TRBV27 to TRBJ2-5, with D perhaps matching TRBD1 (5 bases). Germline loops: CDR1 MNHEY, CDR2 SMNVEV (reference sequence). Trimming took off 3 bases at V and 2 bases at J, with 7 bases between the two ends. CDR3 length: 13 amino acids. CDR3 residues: CASSFWTQETQYF. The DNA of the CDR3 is TGTGCCAGCAGTTTCTGGACACAAGAGACCCAGTACTTC.

The CDR3, as DNA: TGCGCCAGCAGCACCCCGGACAGGGCGAGGGGCTACACCTTC. Protein: CASSTPDRARGYTF. The gene calls are TRBV5-1 and TRBJ1-2, with TRBD1 matching over 8 bases. Per germline, CDR1 SGHRS and CDR2 YFSETQ. The CDR3 is 14 amino acids. V lost 4 bases and J lost 8; bases outside the gene matches: 10.

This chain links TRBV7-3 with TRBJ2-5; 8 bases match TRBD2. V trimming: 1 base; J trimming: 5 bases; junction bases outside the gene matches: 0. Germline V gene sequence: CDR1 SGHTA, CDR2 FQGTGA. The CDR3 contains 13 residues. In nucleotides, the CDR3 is TGTGCCAGCAGCTTAATAGCGGGGGAGACCCAGTACTTC. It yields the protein CASSLIAGETQYF.

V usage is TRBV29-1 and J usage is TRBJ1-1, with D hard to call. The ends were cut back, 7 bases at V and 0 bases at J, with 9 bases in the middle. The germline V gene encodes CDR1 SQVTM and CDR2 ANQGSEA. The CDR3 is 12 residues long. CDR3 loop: CSGSRMNTEAFF. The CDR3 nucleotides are TGCAGCGGCTCGAGGATGAACACTGAAGCTTTCTTT.

In DNA, the CDR3 is TGTGCCAGCAGCTTAGTGGGGCCGCCCCTGAACACTGAAGCTTTCTTT. Amino acids: CASSLVGPPLNTEAFF. The J gene is TRBJ1-1, the V gene TRBV7-2; TRBD1 might be the D (5 bases). V lost 1 base, J lost 0 bases, and 12 bases lay in between. The length of the CDR3 is 16 residues. Germline loops: CDR1 SGHTA, CDR2 FQGNSA. The full variable domain, rest sourced from reference TRBV7-2 and TRBJ1-1, is GAGVSQSPSNKVTEKGKDVELRCDPISGHTALYWYRQSLGQGLEFLIYFQGNSAPDKSGLPSDRFSAERTGGSVSTLTIQRTQQEDSAVYLCASSLVGPPLNTEAFFGQGTRLTVV.

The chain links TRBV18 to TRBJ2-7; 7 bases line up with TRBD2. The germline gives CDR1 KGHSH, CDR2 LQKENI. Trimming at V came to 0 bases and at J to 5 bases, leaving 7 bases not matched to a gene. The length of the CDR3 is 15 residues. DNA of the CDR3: TGTGCCAGCTCACCACCGTACGGGAGGAGCGACGAGCAGTACTTC. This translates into CASSPPYGRSDEQYF.

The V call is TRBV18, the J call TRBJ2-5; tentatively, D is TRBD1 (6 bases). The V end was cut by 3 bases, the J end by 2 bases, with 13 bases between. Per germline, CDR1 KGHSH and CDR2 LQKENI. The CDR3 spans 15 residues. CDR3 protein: CASSPFQGSQETQYF. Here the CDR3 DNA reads TGTGCCAGCTCACCCTTCCAGGGGTCACAAGAGACCCAGTACTTC.

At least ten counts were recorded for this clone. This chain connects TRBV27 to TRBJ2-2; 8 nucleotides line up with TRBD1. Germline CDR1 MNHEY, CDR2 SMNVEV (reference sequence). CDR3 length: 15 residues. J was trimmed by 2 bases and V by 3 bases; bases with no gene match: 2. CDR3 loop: CASSLDRANTGELFF. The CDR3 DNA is TGTGCCAGCAGTTTGGACAGGGCCAACACCGGGGAGCTGTTTTTT.

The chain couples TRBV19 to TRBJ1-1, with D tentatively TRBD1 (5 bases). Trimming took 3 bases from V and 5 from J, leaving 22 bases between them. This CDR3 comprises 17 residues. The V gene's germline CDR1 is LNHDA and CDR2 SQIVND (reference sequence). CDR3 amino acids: CASSMFGQGLRRTEAFF. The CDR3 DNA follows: TGTGCCAGTAGTATGTTTGGGCAGGGTCTTCGGCGGACTGAAGCTTTCTTT.

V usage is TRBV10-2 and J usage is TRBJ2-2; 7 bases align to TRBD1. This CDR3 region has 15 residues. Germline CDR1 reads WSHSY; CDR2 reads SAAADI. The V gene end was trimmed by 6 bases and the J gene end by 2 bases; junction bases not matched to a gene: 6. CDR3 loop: CASRSTGLNTGELFF. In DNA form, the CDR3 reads TGCGCCAGCAGATCGACAGGGCTTAACACCGGGGAGCTGTTTTTT.

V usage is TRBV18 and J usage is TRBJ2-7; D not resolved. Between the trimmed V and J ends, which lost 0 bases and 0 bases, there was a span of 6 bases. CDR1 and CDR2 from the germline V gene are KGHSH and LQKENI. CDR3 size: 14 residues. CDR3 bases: TGTGCCAGCTCACCACCGGTAGTCTCCTACGAGCAGTACTTC. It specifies CASSPPVVSYEQYF.

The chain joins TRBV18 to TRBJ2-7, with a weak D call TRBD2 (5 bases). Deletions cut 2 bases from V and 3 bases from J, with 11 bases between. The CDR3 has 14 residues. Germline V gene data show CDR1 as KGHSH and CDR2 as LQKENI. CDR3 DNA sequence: TGTGCCAGCTCACCAGCGGGTGGGTTCTACGAGCAGTACTTC. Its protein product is CASSPAGGFYEQYF.

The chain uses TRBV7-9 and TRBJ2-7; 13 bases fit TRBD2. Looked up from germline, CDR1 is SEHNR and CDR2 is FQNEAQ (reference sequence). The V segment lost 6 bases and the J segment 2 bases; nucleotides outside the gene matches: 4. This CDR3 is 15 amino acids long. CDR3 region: CASRDTSGRAYEQYF. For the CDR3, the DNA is TGTGCCAGCAGGGACACTAGCGGGAGGGCCTACGAGCAGTACTTC.